The 23 T cell receptor beta chains below were found in one sample sequenced in a study of T cells in tuberculosis. Cells were sorted from thawed PBMC rested overnight and stained with GMM-loaded CD1B tetramer, viability dye and anti-CD3. The CD1B tetramers carried C32 glucose monomycolate purified from Rhodococcus equi. Profiling relied on immunoSEQ multiplex PCR, and the TCRdb table lists in-frame clones only, not all of them. Of about 59,000 clones listed, under 90% are singletons. What was sequenced was CD1b-GMM tetramer-negative cells sorted from PBMCs. Receptor source: an adult woman with latent tuberculosis.

This CDR3 reads CASSSTAGVQSGYTF. CDR3 nucleotides: TGCGCCAGCAGCTCCACGGCGGGGGTTCAAAGTGGCTACACCTTC. The chain carries TRBV5-1 and TRBJ1-2; possible D gene TRBD1, 5 bases. Between the trimmed V and J ends, which lost 3 bases and 7 bases, there was a span of 19 bases. Germline V gene sequence: CDR1 SGHRS, CDR2 YFSETQ. The CDR3 is made up of 15 amino acids.

CDR3 region: CASGGGSGNEQFF. The DNA of the CDR3 is TGTGCCAGCGGGGGCGGGAGTGGCAATGAGCAGTTCTTC. The chain couples TRBV9 to TRBJ2-1, with D possibly matching TRBD2 (7 bases). Germline lookup yields CDR1 SGDLS and CDR2 YYNGEE. Trimming removed 7 bases from V and 6 bases from J, with 14 bases in between. The CDR3 extends over 13 amino acids. The entire variable domain, with the rest obtained from reference TRBV9 and TRBJ2-1, is as follows: DSGVTQTPKHLITATGQRVTLRCSPRSGDLSVYWYQQSLDQGLQFLIQYYNGEERAKGNILERFSAQQFPDLHSELNLSSLELGDSALYFCASGGGSGNEQFFGPGTRLTVL.

This clone was detected only a few times. This chain uses TRBV4-1 with TRBJ2-7, with D perhaps TRBD2 (5 bases). CDR1 MGHRA and CDR2 YSYEKL come from the germline V gene. The V and J ends lost 1 base and 5 bases respectively, with 15 bases between them. CDR3 size: 15 residues. The CDR3 here is CASSQGGALRDEQYF. The CDR3 nucleotides read TGCGCCAGCAGCCAAGGGGGAGCCTTGAGGGACGAGCAGTACTTC.

The J gene is TRBJ2-1, the V gene TRBV7-3; 8 bases agree with TRBD2. The ends lost 5 bases at V and 0 bases at J; junction bases unmatched: 6. CDR3 length equals 16 residues. The germline V gene encodes CDR1 SGHTA and CDR2 FQGTGA. The CDR3 sequence is CASSPTSARSYNEQFF. The CDR3 DNA follows: TGTGCCAGCAGCCCGACTAGCGCACGCTCCTACAATGAGCAGTTCTTC.

V usage is TRBV7-8 and J usage is TRBJ2-4; TRBD1 is a possible D gene (6 bases). The V gene's germline CDR1 is SGHVS and CDR2 FQNEAQ. The V end lost 3 bases, the J end lost 3 bases, and 12 bases lay between the germline ends. The CDR3 covers 15 residues. CDR3 in amino acids: CASSFIAGDKNIQYF. The CDR3 coding sequence is TGTGCCAGCAGCTTTATCGCAGGGGACAAAAACATTCAGTACTTC. Together with reference TRBV7-8 and TRBJ2-4, the CDR3 gives the full variable domain: GAGVSQSPRYKVAKRGQDVALRCDPISGHVSLFWYQQALGQGPEFLTYFQNEAQLDKSGLPSDRFFAERPEGSVSTLKIQRTQQEDSAVYLCASSFIAGDKNIQYFGAGTRLSVL.

The DNA for the CDR3 is TGTGCCAGCAGCTCTCATGGGGGACAGGGGGCTGGGGCCAACGTCCTGACTTTC. Translation gives CASSSHGGQGAGANVLTF. The rearrangement joins TRBV7-2 to TRBJ2-6; the match to TRBD1 covers 11 bases. This CDR3 spans 18 amino acids. V lost 4 bases, J lost 2 bases, and 7 bases stayed unmatched. Germline V gives CDR1 SGHTA, CDR2 FQGNSA.

The rearrangement links TRBV4-2 to TRBJ2-1; maybe TRBD1 (5 bases). V lost 1 base and J 6 bases, leaving 16 bases between the germline ends. The germline gives CDR1 LGHNA, CDR2 YNFKEQ. The CDR3 runs 16 residues. CDR3 protein: CASSQGSQGDTNEQFF. The CDR3 region has the DNA TGTGCCAGCAGCCAAGGATCCCAGGGTGATACCAATGAGCAGTTCTTC.

The V and J genes are TRBV19 and TRBJ1-4; D is unclear. Germline V lookup: CDR1 LNHDA, CDR2 SQIVND (reference sequence). V shed 6 bases and J shed 3 bases, with 14 bases lying between them. This CDR3 has 15 residues. In DNA form, the CDR3 reads TGTGCCAGTAGGCGAGATCGGAGGGCTAATGAAAAACTGTTTTTT. Protein: CASRRDRRANEKLFF.

The chain employs TRBV28 and TRBJ1-2; the D gene is possibly TRBD1 (6 bases). The CDR3 contains 11 residues. Trimming shortened V by 4 bases and J by 7 bases, and 7 bases separated the two germline ends. The germline CDR1 and CDR2 sequences are MDHEN and SYDVKM. CDR3 coding DNA: TGTGCCAGCAGTTCAGGGGTTGGCTACACCTTC. It is translated as CASSSGVGYTF.

This clone was detected a few times. The rearrangement uses TRBV7-9 and TRBJ1-2; 7 bases are shared with TRBD1. Germline values: CDR1 SEHNR, CDR2 FQNEAQ (reference sequence). The CDR3 is 16 residues long. With 5 bases clipped from V and 3 bases from J, the junction kept 12 bases outside the gene matches. CDR3 DNA sequence: TGTGCCAGCAGCATACCGACAGGGCTGGCGGACTATGGCTACACCTTC. It encodes CASSIPTGLADYGYTF.

The rearrangement uses TRBV19 and TRBJ2-7, with 8 positions matching TRBD2. In germline, CDR1 is LNHDA, CDR2 SQIVND (reference sequence). The junction had 12 bases not matched to a gene; V was cut back by 5 bases and J by 3 bases. The CDR3 has 16 residues. The DNA for the CDR3 is TGTGCCAGTAGTGACCCAAAGCGGGAGACGAGCTACGAGCAGTACTTC. It yields the protein CASSDPKRETSYEQYF. The full variable domain, in which reference TRBV19 and TRBJ2-7 provide the parts outside the CDR3, is DGGITQSPKYLFRKEGQNVTLSCEQNLNHDAMYWYRQDPGQGLRLIYYSQIVNDFQKGDIAEGYSVSREKKESFPLTVTSAQKNPTAFYLCASSDPKRETSYEQYFGPGTRLTVT.

The genes are TRBV28 and TRBJ1-3, with D hard to call. The CDR3 is made up of 13 amino acids. CDR1 is MDHEN, CDR2 SYDVKM, per germline. V was trimmed by 3 bases and J by 5 bases, leaving 8 bases between them. The CDR3 sequence is CASSLGSRNTIYF. The CDR3 DNA follows: TGTGCCAGCAGTTTGGGCAGCCGAAACACCATATATTTT.

The chain employs TRBV25-1 and TRBJ1-5, with D maybe TRBD1 (6 bases). The germline CDR1 and CDR2 sequences are MGHDK and SYGVNS. The CDR3 sequence is 14 residues long. Trimming removed 2 bases at V and 9 bases at J, with 14 bases between. The CDR3 DNA follows: TGTGCCAGCAGTGAACGCGGACAGACTTCGCCCCAGCATTTT. This sequence encodes CASSERGQTSPQHF.

The chain recombines TRBV2 with TRBJ1-2; D not certain. Trimming took off 1 base at V and 7 bases at J, with 13 bases between the two ends. The CDR3 contains 14 residues. Germline assignment: CDR1 SNHLY and CDR2 FYNNEI. As DNA, the CDR3 is TGTGCCAGCAGTGAAGGCACTACTGGTCGTGGCTACACCTTC. Its protein is CASSEGTTGRGYTF.

V gene TRBV7-9 combines with J gene TRBJ1-1, with D unclear. This CDR3 has 16 amino acids. Germline assignment: CDR1 SEHNR and CDR2 FQNEAQ (reference sequence). V was trimmed by 0 bases and J by 7 bases, leaving 18 bases between them. CDR3 coding DNA: TGTGCCAGCAGCTTAGCCTTTCGAGGGTCATCGTTTGAAGCTTTCTTT. This translates into CASSLAFRGSSFEAFF.

V and J are TRBV2 and TRBJ1-1; 7 positions agree with TRBD1. The trim removed 8 bases at V and 1 base at J, leaving 1 base unmatched. CDR1 SNHLY and CDR2 FYNNEI come from the germline V gene. This CDR3 region has 12 residues. CDR3 nucleotides: TGTGCCAGCCGACAGGGGAACACTGAAGCTTTCTTT. It codes for CASRQGNTEAFF. The full variable domain, rest sourced from reference TRBV2 and TRBJ1-1, is EPEVTQTPSHQVTQMGQEVILRCVPISNHLYFYWYRQILGQKVEFLVSFYNNEISEKSEIFDDQFSVERPDGSNFTLKIRSTKLEDSAMYFCASRQGNTEAFFGQGTRLTVV.

Note on this clone: The same CDR3 is also encoded by other DNA sequences in this sample. The chain couples TRBV28 to TRBJ2-5, with D maybe TRBD2 (7 bases). V was cut by 1 base and J by 1 base, with 10 bases left in between. This CDR3 is built from 15 residues. The germline V gene has CDR1 MDHEN and CDR2 SYDVKM. CDR3 nucleotide sequence: TGTGCCAGCAGTTTATCTGGGGGGGCCCAAGAGACCCAGTACTTC. Translated: CASSLSGGAQETQYF.

V gene TRBV27 combines with J gene TRBJ1-1, with a weak D call TRBD1 (5 bases). The CDR3 is 14 amino acids. The V end was cut by 6 bases, the J end by 0 bases, with 11 bases between. The germline V gene encodes CDR1 MNHEY and CDR2 SMNVEV (reference sequence). CDR3 in amino acids: CASSQTVMNTEAFF. DNA of the CDR3: TGTGCCAGCAGCCAGACAGTCATGAACACTGAAGCTTTCTTT.

This clone was seen more than once but under ten times. V usage is TRBV18 and J usage is TRBJ1-2; possibly TRBD1 for D (6 bases). The CDR3 is 12 amino acids. Germline assignment: CDR1 KGHSH and CDR2 LQKENI. The germline V and J ends were trimmed by 3 bases and 7 bases, with 9 bases remaining between them. CDR3 amino acids: CASSPTGRGYTF. CDR3 nucleotide sequence: TGTGCCAGCTCACCGACAGGTCGTGGCTACACCTTC.

V usage is TRBV5-6 and J usage is TRBJ2-2, with 12 positions matching TRBD1. The junction had 1 base not matched to a gene; V was cut back by 0 bases and J by 4 bases. This CDR3 contains 16 residues. Germline V gives CDR1 SGHDT, CDR2 YYEEEE. This chain's CDR3 is CASSLAGQGATGELFF. The CDR3 region has the DNA TGTGCCAGCAGCTTGGCGGGACAGGGGGCCACCGGGGAGCTGTTTTTT.

This chain uses TRBV6-5 with TRBJ2-3; 9 bases are shared with TRBD1. This CDR3 contains 14 residues. The V gene's germline CDR1 is MNHEY and CDR2 SVGAGI. V gave up 8 bases and J gave up 4 bases; unmatched junction bases: 7. The CDR3 DNA sequence: TGTGCCAGCCGCCGGGACAGGGATTCAGATACGCAGTATTTT. Its translation: CASRRDRDSDTQYF.

The chain employs TRBV6-5 and TRBJ1-1; no clear D gene. Per the germline V gene, CDR1 is MNHEY and CDR2 is SVGAGI. Trimming removed 5 bases at V and 2 bases at J, with 9 bases between. The CDR3 totals 13 residues. CDR3 protein: CASSAGFNTEAFF. The CDR3 coding sequence is TGTGCCAGCAGTGCGGGATTCAACACTGAAGCTTTCTTT.

The J gene is TRBJ1-3, the V gene TRBV19; 7 positions agree with TRBD1. The germline V gene has CDR1 LNHDA and CDR2 SQIVND (reference sequence). Losses at the gene ends were 2 bases for V and 5 bases for J; bases not matched to a gene: 9. The CDR3 totals 16 residues. The CDR3 bases are TGTGCCAGTAGTATAAACGAGGGGACAGCACGAAACACCATATATTTT. Its protein product is CASSINEGTARNTIYF.